Sequencing of this T cell receptor (beta chain) was carried out in a study of shared clonotypes between healthy human individuals. About the study: A donor's plate count was three for CD4 naive and three for CD4 memory; CD8 naive had two and CD8 memory one.

Trimming removed 0 bases from V and 0 bases from J, with 8 bases in between. The germline gives CDR1 SEHNR, CDR2 FQNEAQ (reference sequence). The CDR3 length is 15 residues. Generated by immunoSEQ multiplex PCR, the TCRdb table keeps only in-frame clones and is missing some. The table records more than 2 million clones, 90% to 95% of them present only once. Sequencing input: naive CD4+ T cells sorted from blood. Subset defined: CD45RA+ positively selected. The source of this sequence is a man aged 18-30 years in good health. V usage is TRBV7-9 and J usage is TRBJ1-1; D gene uncertain. The CDR3 sequence: CASSLAQAMNTEAFF. The CDR3 DNA reads TGTGCCAGCAGCTTAGCCCAGGCTATGAACACTGAAGCTTTCTTT.